This TCR beta chain was captured by sequencing in a study of cytomegalovirus exposure and HLA in healthy donors. Trimming cost V 4 bases and J 0 bases; bases outside gene matches: 8. The CDR3 is made up of 19 amino acids. Looked up from germline, CDR1 is SNHLY and CDR2 is FYNNEI. Profiling relied on immunoSEQ multiplex PCR, and the TCRdb table lists in-frame clones only, not all of them. This table holds about 73,000 clones, approximately 95% found once. The sequence was obtained from a man in his late teens or twenties in good health and CMV-seronegative. The rearrangement links TRBV2 to TRBJ2-6, with 11 nucleotides matching TRBD1. The sequenced sample consisted of PBMCs. CDR3 sequence: CASSVARTGGLSGANVLTF. CDR3 nucleotides: TGTGCCAGCAGTGTGGCTCGGACAGGGGGCCTCTCTGGGGCCAACGTCCTGACTTTC.